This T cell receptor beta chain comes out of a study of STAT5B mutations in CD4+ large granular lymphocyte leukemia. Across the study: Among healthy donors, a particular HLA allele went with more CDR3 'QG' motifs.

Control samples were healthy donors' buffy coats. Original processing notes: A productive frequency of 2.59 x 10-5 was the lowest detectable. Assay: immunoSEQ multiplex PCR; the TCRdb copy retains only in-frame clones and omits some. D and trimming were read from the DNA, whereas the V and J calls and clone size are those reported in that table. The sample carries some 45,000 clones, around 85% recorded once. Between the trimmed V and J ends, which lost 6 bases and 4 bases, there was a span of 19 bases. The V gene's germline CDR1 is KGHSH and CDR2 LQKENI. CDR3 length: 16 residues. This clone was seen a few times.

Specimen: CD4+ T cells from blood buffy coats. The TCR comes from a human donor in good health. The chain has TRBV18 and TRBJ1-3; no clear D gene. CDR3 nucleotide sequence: TGTGCCAGCTCCTTTTTTGAAGAGGGTCCCGGAAACACCATATATTTT. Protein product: CASSFFEEGPGNTIYF.